Below, 23 T cell receptor beta chains from the same sample are listed, as sequenced in a study of blood T cell repertoires in COVID-19. The data were produced by immunoSEQ multiplex PCR, yet TCRdb's version contains in-frame clones alone and is incomplete. The sample records 150,000 to 200,000 clones, around 76% being singletons. The sequenced sample consisted of PBMCs or T cells enriched from blood (not recorded which). Every receptor here comes from a woman aged 50 to 60 with acute COVID-19.

CDR3 in DNA: TGTGCCAGCAGTTACTTTCGGGGGGCGGATGGCTACACCTTC. This gives the protein CASSYFRGADGYTF. This chain links TRBV6-5 with TRBJ1-2; the D gene is possibly TRBD1 (6 bases). Germline V gene lookup returns CDR1 MNHEY and CDR2 SVGAGI. V lost 1 base to trimming and J lost 6 bases, with 12 bases between them. The CDR3 extends over 14 amino acids.

The rearrangement uses TRBV28 and TRBJ1-5; D remains ambiguous. Trimming stripped 3 bases from V and 1 base from J, with 10 bases between. Germline CDR1 is MDHEN and CDR2 is SYDVKM. The CDR3 extends over 15 amino acids. In nucleotides, the CDR3 is TGTGCCAGCAGTTTCGGCCGCGGGAGCAATCAGCCCCAGCATTTT. It encodes CASSFGRGSNQPQHF.

This clone appeared once. The chain is built from TRBV25-1 and TRBJ1-3; D gene uncertain. Germline-derived CDR1 and CDR2 are MGHDK and SYGVNS. This CDR3 is 13 amino acids long. Trimming removed 6 bases from V and 0 bases from J, with 6 bases in between. The CDR3 region has the DNA TGTGCCAGCAGGCTGAGCTCTGGAAACACCATATATTTT. It encodes CASRLSSGNTIYF.

The chain combines TRBV10-1 with TRBJ2-5; 12 nucleotides line up with TRBD2. This CDR3 has 16 amino acids. Germline V CDR1 and CDR2: WNHNN, SYGVQD (reference sequence). J gave up 4 bases and V 6 bases, and 9 bases lay outside the gene matches. This chain's CDR3 is CASRALAGGTSETQYF. The CDR3, as DNA: TGCGCCAGCAGAGCCCTAGCGGGGGGGACGTCAGAGACCCAGTACTTC.

This clone occurred once. This chain joins TRBV7-8 and TRBJ1-1, with D possibly TRBD1 on 5 matching bases. There are 11 residues in the CDR3. Germline V gene data show CDR1 as SGHVS and CDR2 as FQNEAQ. V gave up 6 bases and J gave up 6 bases, with 8 bases separating them. The CDR3 here is CASRAGSEAFF. For the CDR3, the DNA is TGTGCCAGCAGGGCAGGGTCTGAAGCTTTCTTT.

The CDR3 here is CASSRIGGFEAFF. The CDR3 DNA is TGTGCCAGCAGCCGAATCGGGGGGTTCGAAGCTTTCTTT. The chain combines TRBV3-1 (or the pseudogene TRBV3-2) with TRBJ1-1, with a possible D match to TRBD1 (5 bases). This CDR3 is 13 amino acids long. V lost 4 bases, J lost 8 bases, and 14 bases lay in between. Germline-derived CDR1 and CDR2 are LGHDT and YNNKEL (reference sequence).

This chain links TRBV5-1 with TRBJ2-1; D gene ambiguous. Per the germline V gene, CDR1 is SGHRS and CDR2 is YFSETQ. The V end was cut by 4 bases, the J end by 8 bases, with 10 bases between. The CDR3 covers 12 residues. CDR3 coding DNA: TGCGCCAGCAGCCTTACGACTGATGAGCAGTTCTTC. This sequence encodes CASSLTTDEQFF.

This clone was detected a few times. The chain recombines TRBV4-2 with TRBJ1-4; 11 positions agree with TRBD1. This CDR3 is 16 amino acids long. Losses at the gene ends were 0 bases for V and 6 bases for J; bases not matched to a gene: 3. Per the germline V gene, CDR1 is LGHNA and CDR2 is YNFKEQ. CDR3 sequence (DNA): TGTGCCAGCAGCCAAGAGGGGACAGGGGGACATGAAAAACTGTTTTTT. It codes for CASSQEGTGGHEKLFF.

There are a few counts of this clone. J is TRBJ1-4 and V is TRBV28; no clear D gene. Trimming left V 6 bases short and J 5 bases short, with 7 bases between. The CDR3 is 12 amino acids. CDR1 MDHEN and CDR2 SYDVKM come from the germline V gene. CDR3 in DNA: TGTGCCAGCAGGCGCGGCAATGAAAAACTGTTTTTT. This codes for CASRRGNEKLFF.

The rearrangement joins TRBV7-9 to TRBJ2-3, with TRBD2 matching 9 bases. V gave up 1 base and J gave up 8 bases; unmatched junction bases: 7. The CDR3 is 15 amino acids. CDR1 is SEHNR, CDR2 FQNEAQ, per germline (reference sequence). The CDR3 reads CASSLDAGGPPTQYF. The CDR3 bases are TGTGCCAGCAGCTTAGATGCGGGGGGGCCCCCTACGCAGTATTTT.

This chain connects TRBV19 to TRBJ2-5, with a tentative D call TRBD2 (6 bases). The V end lost 5 bases, the J end lost 1 base, and 8 bases lay between the germline ends. The CDR3 extends over 13 amino acids. Germline CDR1 reads LNHDA; CDR2 reads SQIVND (reference sequence). CDR3 in DNA: TGTGCCAGTAGTGGGGACTTCCAAGAGACCCAGTACTTC. Its translation is CASSGDFQETQYF.

The chain has TRBV7-9 and TRBJ2-1, with D unclear. Germline-derived CDR1 and CDR2 are SEHNR and FQNEAQ (reference sequence). The CDR3 loop spans 12 amino acids. V lost 5 bases and J lost 3, with 5 bases in between. CDR3 region: CASSPNYNEQFF. In DNA, the CDR3 is TGTGCCAGCAGCCCCAACTACAATGAGCAGTTCTTC.

The chain employs TRBV14 and TRBJ1-4, with 8 bases that match TRBD1. Germline V gene sequence: CDR1 SGHDN, CDR2 FVKESK. J lost 3 bases, V lost 5 bases, and 8 bases had no gene match. The CDR3 sequence is 16 residues long. The CDR3 DNA reads as TGTGCCAGCAGCACAGGGGGATACTGGGCTAATGAAAAACTGTTTTTT. Translation: CASSTGGYWANEKLFF.

This rearrangement joins TRBV6-5 to TRBJ1-1, with D maybe TRBD1 (5 bases). Germline CDR1 reads MNHEY; CDR2 reads SVGAGI. The CDR3 extends over 10 amino acids. Trimming removed 6 bases at V and 11 bases at J, with 10 bases between. The DNA of the CDR3 is TGTGCCAGCAGGGCAGGGTTTGCTTTCTTT. Protein sequence: CASRAGFAFF.

This clone was counted a few times. This rearrangement joins TRBV7-2 to TRBJ2-2; D is undetermined. The CDR3 has 15 amino acids. CDR1 SGHTA and CDR2 FQGNSA come from the germline V gene. V lost 5 bases, J lost 0 bases, and 10 bases lay in between. CDR3 in amino acids: CASSKISTNTGELFF. In nucleotides, the CDR3 is TGTGCCAGCAGCAAGATAAGCACGAACACCGGGGAGCTGTTTTTT.

The chain is built from TRBV5-1 and TRBJ2-3; 11 nucleotides match TRBD1. There are 18 residues in the CDR3. V was clipped by 2 bases and J by 1 base; unmatched bases: 9. In germline, CDR1 is SGHRS, CDR2 YFSETQ. The CDR3 reads CASSLQTGTGGGTDTQYF. The CDR3 DNA sequence: TGCGCCAGCAGCTTACAGACCGGGACAGGGGGAGGCACAGATACGCAGTATTTT.

J is TRBJ1-1 and V is TRBV4-2; D remains unclear. The CDR3 is made up of 20 amino acids. Germline V lookup: CDR1 LGHNA, CDR2 YNFKEQ. Trimming took off 0 bases at V and 0 bases at J, with 23 bases between the two ends. DNA of the CDR3: TGTGCCAGCAGCCAAGAGGCTTTGTCGAGGGATCAGCGATTGAACACTGAAGCTTTCTTT. Amino acids: CASSQEALSRDQRLNTEAFF.

The chain joins TRBV28 to TRBJ1-5; weak D call: TRBD1 (6 bases). V was clipped by 8 bases and J by 4 bases, with 12 bases between them. This CDR3 spans 13 amino acids. CDR1 is MDHEN and CDR2 is SYDVKM in the germline V gene. CDR3 sequence (DNA): TGTGCCAGCGAAGGGGGGGCAAATCAGCCCCAGCATTTT. Translation: CASEGGANQPQHF. The variable domain in full, completed from reference TRBV28 and TRBJ1-5, reads DVKVTQSSRYLVKRTGEKVFLECVQDMDHENMFWYRQDPGLGLRLIYFSYDVKMKEKGDIPEGYSVSREKKERFSLILESASTNQTSMYLCASEGGANQPQHFGDGTRLSIL.

V is TRBV7-9 and J is TRBJ1-3; TRBD1 matches 7 bases. V gave up 4 bases and J gave up 6 bases; unmatched junction bases: 3. CDR1 and CDR2 (germline): SEHNR, FQNEAQ (reference sequence). The CDR3 covers 13 residues. The CDR3 region has the DNA TGTGCCAGCAGCTCGACAGGGCCAAACACCATATATTTT. Its protein is CASSSTGPNTIYF.

This clone has only one observation. The V gene is TRBV7-9, the J gene TRBJ2-5; maybe TRBD1 (5 bases). The ends were cut back, 5 bases at V and 5 bases at J, with 21 bases in the middle. This CDR3 contains 16 residues. Germline CDR1 and CDR2: SEHNR and FQNEAQ (reference sequence). In nucleotides, the CDR3 is TGTGCCAGCAGCCACCCCCAGGGTAGAAAAAGGGAGACCCAGTACTTC. Protein: CASSHPQGRKRETQYF.

This clone was recorded only once. The chain recombines TRBV7-9 with TRBJ2-3; 14 bases are a match to TRBD2. In germline, CDR1 is SEHNR, CDR2 FQNEAQ (reference sequence). This CDR3 region has 18 residues. V lost 5 bases to trimming and J lost 1 base; unmatched junction nucleotides: 8. CDR3 sequence (DNA): TGTGCCAGCAGCCCGAATCCGGGACTAGCGGGGGGCACAGATACGCAGTATTTT. This encodes CASSPNPGLAGGTDTQYF.

This clone was seen a handful of times. This chain joins TRBV19 and TRBJ1-6; a weak D match, TRBD1 (5 bases). Looked up from germline, CDR1 is LNHDA and CDR2 is SQIVND (reference sequence). The CDR3 has 17 amino acids. Trimming cost V 3 bases and J 0 bases, with 12 bases left between them. The CDR3 DNA sequence: TGTGCCAGTAGTATGGGGGACGGGAGCTCCTATAATTCACCCCTCCACTTT. This sequence encodes CASSMGDGSSYNSPLHF.

This clone showed up just a few times. This chain connects TRBV29-1 to TRBJ1-1; D is undetermined. CDR3 length: 13 amino acids. The V gene lost 4 bases and the J gene lost 1 base, with 10 bases spanning the gap. Germline V gives CDR1 SQVTM, CDR2 ANQGSEA. CDR3 in DNA: TGCAGCGTTGTCCCCGGTGGGAACACTGAAGCTTTCTTT. This sequence encodes CSVVPGGNTEAFF.